These 32 T cell receptor beta chains share one sample of origin, sequenced in a study of tumor-infiltrating lymphocytes in primary liver carcinoma. TCR beta cDNA came from around 500 ng total RNA, primed with a constant-region primer. Libraries of TCR beta came from three nested multiplex PCR rounds with slightly modified ARM-PCR. TRBV1-TRBV30 forward primers paired with a C-beta reverse primer were used in the first two PCR rounds, which ran approximately 11 cycles each. In TCRdb, the multiplex PCR reads were re-called with MiXCR into one record per CDR3 protein. The sample has 150,000 to 200,000 distinct CDR3 sequences; 50% to 75% are singletons. RNA isolated from unsorted whole blood supplied the blood RNA, with germline DNA also extracted. The sequenced material came from peripheral blood. The receptors stem from a man aged 35 to 55 with primary liver carcinoma and hepatitis B virus infection.

This clonotype came up a few times. At one of its ends the junction is not consistent with the germline gene, which may arise from a read error. The V gene is TRBV28, the J gene TRBJ2-7; unclear D gene. Germline V gives CDR1 MDHEN, CDR2 SYDVKM. CDR3 length: 12 amino acids. Here the CDR3 reads CASSLRRYEQYF. The CDR3 nucleotides are TGTGCCAGCAGTCTCAGGAGATACGAGCAATACTTC.

This clonotype appeared once. The junction departs from germline at one end; a sequencing error may be responsible. The chain is built from TRBV10-3 and TRBJ1-1; 7 bases agree with TRBD1. Germline lookup yields CDR1 ENHRY and CDR2 SYGVKD. The CDR3 is made up of 13 amino acids. In DNA form, the CDR3 reads TGTGCCATCAGAACGGACAGGAACATTGAAGCTTTCTTT. Translation gives CAIRTDRNIEAFF.

Notes on this clonotype: Since a much larger clone is just one base distant, this may be a read error. V is TRBV11-2 and J is TRBJ1-3, with D hard to call. The CDR3 spans 14 residues. Germline V CDR1 and CDR2: SGHAT, FQNNGV. V was trimmed by 3 bases and J by 3 bases, leaving 9 bases between them. The CDR3 protein is CASSFGLCGNTIYF. DNA of the CDR3: TGTGCCAGCAGCTTCGGGTTGTGTGGAAACACCATATATTTT.

Comments on this clonotype: Sequence at one end of the junction differs from germline and may be a read error. The chain employs TRBV30 and TRBJ2-3, with D perhaps TRBD2 (6 bases). The germline V gene encodes CDR1 GTSNPN and CDR2 SVGIG (reference sequence). This CDR3 has 16 amino acids. The DNA for the CDR3 is TGTGCCTGGATCCCTAAGCGGGCTGCCAGCACAGATACACAGTATTTT. Protein product: CAWIPKRAASTDTQYF.

This clonotype showed up many times. A read error may produce the germline difference seen at one junction end. J is TRBJ2-5 and V is TRBV11-1, with 7 nucleotides matching TRBD1. Germline CDR1 and CDR2: SGHAT and FQDESV (reference sequence). The CDR3 is 13 amino acids. CDR3 amino acids: CARSTEQGETQYF. As DNA, the CDR3 is TGTGCCCGCAGCACAGAACAGGGGGAGACCCAGTACTTC.

The rearrangement uses TRBV6-1 and TRBJ2-2, with 7 nucleotides matching TRBD2. J gave up 6 bases and V 4 bases, and 11 bases lay outside the gene matches. The germline gives CDR1 MNHNS, CDR2 SASEGT. The CDR3 contains 16 residues. CDR3 loop: CASSAWGGRDAGELFF. The CDR3 DNA sequence: TGTGCCAGCAGTGCGTGGGGGGGGAGAGACGCCGGGGAGCTGTTTTTT.

To note about this clonotype: Mismatch with germline at one junction end may stem from a read error. The V gene is TRBV5-1, the J gene TRBJ2-7; D is undetermined. This CDR3 has 13 residues. The V gene's germline CDR1 is SGHRS and CDR2 YFSETQ. The CDR3 DNA reads TGCGCCAGCAACTTGACAAGTCCCTACGAGCAGTACTTC. Residues: CASNLTSPYEQYF.

About this clonotype: A read error may produce the germline difference seen at one junction end. This chain joins TRBV7-8 and TRBJ2-3; D tentatively fits TRBD1 or TRBD2 (6 bases each). CDR3 length: 17 amino acids. In germline, CDR1 is SGHVS, CDR2 FQNEAQ. CDR3 DNA sequence: TGTGCCAGCACCCTCCGAGGGGTAGCGGAGACAGGAGATACGCGGTATTTT. It specifies CASTLRGVAETGDTRYF.

The V gene is TRBV4-1, the J gene TRBJ1-2, with a weak D call TRBD1 (5 bases). This CDR3 comprises 15 residues. Germline CDR1 and CDR2: MGHRA and YSYEKL. The V end was cut by 4 bases, the J end by 3 bases, with 15 bases between. The CDR3 protein is CASSPGRGDDYGYTF. CDR3 nucleotide sequence: TGCGCCAGCAGCCCCGGGCGCGGGGACGACTATGGCTACACCTTC.

This clonotype has just one count. This sequence may be a read error, since a much larger clone differs from it by one base. The V call is TRBV29-1, the J call TRBJ1-1; D is ambiguous. CDR1 is SQVTM and CDR2 is ANQGSEA in the germline V gene. This CDR3 comprises 12 residues. This CDR3 reads CSLDRQNTEAFF. DNA for the CDR3: TGCAGCCTTGATCGGCAGAACACTGAAGCTTTCTTT. Full variable domain (missing parts from reference TRBV29-1 and TRBJ1-1): SAVISQKPSRDICQRGTSLTIQCQVDSQVTMMFWYRQQPGQSLTLIATANQGSEATYESGFVIDKFPISRPNLTFSTLTVSNMSPEDSSIYLCSLDRQNTEAFFGQGTRLTVV.

The chain combines TRBV6-4 with TRBJ2-3; D is unresolved. There are 13 residues in the CDR3. The germline CDR1 and CDR2 sequences are MRHNA and SNTAGT. V lost 3 bases to trimming and J lost 2 bases, with 6 bases between them. The CDR3 here is CASSEAITDTQYF. Here the CDR3 DNA reads TGTGCCAGCAGTGAGGCCATCACAGATACGCAGTATTTT.

The rearrangement uses TRBV28 and TRBJ2-1; no firm D call. Trimming took off 7 bases at V and 6 bases at J, with 7 bases between the two ends. Germline V gene data show CDR1 as MDHEN and CDR2 as SYDVKM. The CDR3 is made up of 11 amino acids. This CDR3 reads CASTLRNEQFF. The CDR3 DNA sequence: TGTGCCAGCACTCTACGCAATGAGCAGTTCTTC.

Remarks on this clonotype: Relative to the germline gene, one junction end is altered; a read error may explain this. V gene TRBV12-3 or TRBV12-4 combines with J gene TRBJ1-1; D is unclear. The CDR3 is 15 amino acids. The CDR3 protein is CTSSPPGLWNTEAFF. The CDR3 DNA is TGTACCAGCAGCCCCCCGGGCCTTTGGAACACTGAAGCTTTCTTT.

Only one count was recorded for this clonotype. A much more abundant neighbour one base away suggests this may be a read error. The chain employs TRBV29-1 and TRBJ1-1, with 8 bases that match TRBD1. The CDR3 sequence is 13 residues long. The germline gives CDR1 SQVTM, CDR2 ANQGSEA. V shed 7 bases and J 5 bases; nucleotides not matched to a gene: 9. The CDR3 here is CSGWTGLVTEAFF. The CDR3 DNA reads as TGCAGCGGCTGGACAGGGTTGGTTACTGAAGCTTTCTTT. Together with reference TRBV29-1 and TRBJ1-1, the CDR3 gives the full variable domain: SAVISQKPSRDICQRGTSLTIQCQVDSQVTMMFWYRQQPGQSLTLIATANQGSEATYESGFVIDKFPISRPNLTFSTLTVSNMSPEDSSIYLCSGWTGLVTEAFFGQGTRLTVV.

This chain links TRBV28 with TRBJ2-1, with 8 bases lining up with TRBD2. CDR1 and CDR2 from the germline V gene are MDHEN and SYDVKM. The CDR3 runs to 14 residues. Unmatched junction bases numbered 6, after V lost 1 base and J lost 10 bases. The CDR3, as DNA: TGTGCCAGCAGTTTATCGGGGACTAGGTCCGAGCAGTTCTTC. Encoded protein: CASSLSGTRSEQFF.

With respect to this clonotype: Its ends do not fully match the called genes, so a read error is possible. V gene TRBV4-1 combines with J gene TRBJ2-4, with D tentatively TRBD1 (6 bases). This CDR3 region has 14 residues. The germline gives CDR1 MGHRA, CDR2 YSYEKL. The CDR3 region is CAGSQESQGNIQYF. The CDR3 nucleotides read TGCGCCGGCAGCCAAGAGTCGCAGGGGAACATTCAGTACTTC.

The V gene is TRBV6-2 or TRBV6-3, the J gene TRBJ2-7; unclear D gene. The CDR3 has 15 amino acids. Germline-derived CDR1 and CDR2 are MNHEY and SVGEGT. The V end lost 2 bases, the J end lost 2 bases, and 13 bases lay between the germline ends. The CDR3 reads CASSYHEGSPYEQYF. In nucleotides, the CDR3 is TGTGCCAGCAGTTACCATGAAGGATCTCCCTACGAGCAGTACTTC.

The CDR3 region is CASSLDRGWEQFF. CDR3 bases: TGTGCCAGCAGCTTAGACCGGGGGTGGGAGCAGTTCTTC. This chain links TRBV11-3 with TRBJ2-1, with D maybe TRBD2 (6 bases). The CDR3 contains 13 residues. CDR1 and CDR2 from the germline V gene are SGHNT and YENEEA. The V gene lost 0 bases and the J gene lost 10 bases, with 10 bases spanning the gap. Full variable domain (rest looked up from reference TRBV11-3 and TRBJ2-1): EAGVVQSPRYKIIEKKQPVAFWCNPISGHNTLYWYLQNLGQGPELLIRYENEEAVDDSQLPKDRFSAERLKGVDSTLKIQPAELGDSAVYLCASSLDRGWEQFFGPGTRLTVL.

The table lists this clonotype with a few counts. Being one base from a much bigger clone, this may be a read error. V usage is TRBV11-2 and J usage is TRBJ2-5; the match to TRBD1 covers 9 bases. The CDR3 is made up of 15 amino acids. Germline CDR1 reads SGHAT; CDR2 reads FQNNGV. Losses at the gene ends were 3 bases for V and 4 bases for J; bases not matched to a gene: 6. The CDR3 DNA reads TGTGCCAGCAGCTTCAACAGGGGGCGAGGAGAGACCCAGTACTTC. It encodes CASSFNRGRGETQYF.

The chain joins TRBV11-2 to TRBJ2-5; 8 bases align to TRBD2. The germline gives CDR1 SGHAT, CDR2 FQNNGV. Trimming cost V 3 bases and J 4 bases; bases outside gene matches: 7. The CDR3 extends over 15 amino acids. CDR3 in DNA: TGTGCCAGCAGCTTCCTAGACGGGGGGGTAGAGACCCAGTACTTC. Its protein is CASSFLDGGVETQYF.

On this clonotype: Without the conserved terminal phenylalanine or tryptophan, this CDR3 likely stems from a read error. This chain uses TRBV4-2 with TRBJ2-5; D unresolved. The CDR3 spans 14 residues. CDR1 and CDR2 from the germline V gene are LGHNA and YNFKEQ. V shed 0 bases and J shed 5 bases, with 10 bases lying between them. CDR3 in DNA: TGTGCCAGCAGCCAAGATACGTCTGGGGAGACCCAGTACTTA. Amino acids: CASSQDTSGETQYL.

This chain uses TRBV6-6 with TRBJ2-2, with D uncertain. Germline CDR1 MNHNY, CDR2 SVGAGI (reference sequence). This CDR3 comprises 14 residues. With 7 bases removed from V and 3 bases from J, the gap between germline ends came to 12 bases. The CDR3 DNA reads as TGTGCCAGCATCCACCCTCGGTACACCGGGGAGCTGTTTTTT. Protein: CASIHPRYTGELFF.

In this sample, this clonotype turned up a few times. This may come from a read error, since a much larger clone is one base off. The V call is TRBV11-2, the J call TRBJ2-7, with 7 bases lining up with TRBD2. The CDR3 has 14 amino acids. Germline lookup yields CDR1 SGHAT and CDR2 FQNNGV. The CDR3 nucleotides are TGTGCCAACAGCTTAGATAGGGTGCGGGAGGAGCAGTACTTC. Protein sequence: CANSLDRVREEQYF.

Notes on this clonotype: This CDR3 is missing its conserved last phenylalanine or tryptophan, likely due to a read error. The V gene is TRBV6-5, the J gene TRBJ2-1; TRBD2 matches at 9 bases. Trimming took 2 bases from V and 3 from J; bases not matched to a gene: 2. The CDR3 is made up of 15 amino acids. Germline V gene lookup returns CDR1 MNHEY and CDR2 SVGAGI. CDR3 sequence (DNA): TGTGCCAGCAGTTACGGTAGCGGGAGCTACAATGAGCAGTTCTTA. It codes for CASSYGSGSYNEQFL.

This clonotype was counted once. One end of the junction varies from germline; a read error may be responsible. The V gene is TRBV11-2, the J gene TRBJ2-5; TRBD2 aligns across 12 bases. The germline V gene has CDR1 SGHAT and CDR2 FQNNGV. CDR3 length equals 16 residues. CDR3 sequence (DNA): TGTGCCAGCAGCCCAGCTAGCGGGAGGGCCATAAAGACCCAGTGCTTT. Protein: CASSPASGRAIKTQCF. Supplemented by reference TRBV11-2 and TRBJ2-5, the full variable domain reads EAGVAQSPRYKIIEKRQSVAFWCNPISGHATLYWYQQILGQGPKLLIQFQNNGVVDDSQLPKDRFSAERLKGVDSTLKIQPAKLEDSAVYLCASSPASGRAIKTQCFGPGTRLLVL.

About this clonotype itself: One end of the junction fails to match germline, which may point to a read error. The chain employs TRBV11-2 and TRBJ2-1, with 9 bases that match TRBD2. The germline V gene encodes CDR1 SGHAT and CDR2 FQNNGV. The CDR3 covers 18 residues. The CDR3 sequence: CASSLGGFWREGRVEQFF. The DNA for the CDR3 is TGTGCCAGCAGCTTAGGTGGGTTTTGGCGGGAGGGCCGGGTTGAGCAATTCTTC.

To note about this clonotype: This sequence may be a read error, since a much larger clone differs from it by one base. The gene calls are TRBV4-1 and TRBJ1-5; TRBD1 is a possible D gene (5 bases). Trimming took off 5 bases at V and 5 bases at J, with 19 bases between the two ends. Germline V CDR1 and CDR2: MGHRA, YSYEKL. This CDR3 region has 16 residues. The DNA for the CDR3 is TGCGCCAGCAGCTTACGCCAGGGTAAAGGGCATCAGCCCCAGCATTTT. Its protein product is CASSLRQGKGHQPQHF.

The rearrangement joins TRBV10-3 to TRBJ2-7; 10 positions match TRBD1. The CDR3 has 12 amino acids. CDR1 is ENHRY, CDR2 SYGVKD, per germline. In DNA form, the CDR3 reads TGTGTCACCCGACAGGGGGCTGACGAGCAGTACTTC. This encodes CVTRQGADEQYF.

This rearrangement joins TRBV5-6 to TRBJ2-7, with D unresolved. Germline lookup yields CDR1 SGHDT and CDR2 YYEEEE. This CDR3 comprises 15 residues. Trimming shortened V by 1 base and J by 5 bases, and 16 bases separated the two germline ends. CDR3 protein: CASSLKNGPFDEQYF. The CDR3 DNA follows: TGTGCCAGCAGCTTGAAAAACGGACCGTTCGACGAGCAGTACTTC.

With regard to this clonotype: Possible read error: a much larger clone is one base away. V is TRBV11-2 and J is TRBJ2-1; D gene unclear. From germline, CDR1 is SGHAT and CDR2 FQNNGV. The CDR3 is 16 amino acids. CDR3 residues: CASSLERASSHNEQFF. DNA for the CDR3: TGTGCCAGCAGCTTAGAACGCGCGAGCTCCCACAATGAGCAGTTCTTC.

Many counts were recorded for this clonotype. The V gene is TRBV11-3, the J gene TRBJ1-6; 10 nucleotides match TRBD1. The CDR3 totals 15 residues. CDR1 and CDR2 from the germline V gene are SGHNT and YENEEA. The trim removed 5 bases at V and 8 bases at J, leaving 6 bases unmatched. The CDR3 DNA reads TGTGCCAGCAGCCCGGGACAGGGGTCTGATTCACCCCTCCACTTT. This gives the protein CASSPGQGSDSPLHF.

There are many counts of this clonotype. The chain recombines TRBV7-9 with TRBJ1-1, with a tentative D call TRBD1 (6 bases). The germline V gene has CDR1 SEHNR and CDR2 FQNEAQ (reference sequence). The CDR3 has 14 residues. Trimming took off 5 bases at V and 11 bases at J, with 21 bases between the two ends. As DNA, the CDR3 is TGTGCCAGCAGCCCGAGTGGGCAGGGGATTGTGGCTTTCTTT. It is translated as CASSPSGQGIVAFF. The full variable domain, rest sourced from reference TRBV7-9 and TRBJ1-1, is DTGVSQNPRHKITKRGQNVTFRCDPISEHNRLYWYRQTLGQGPEFLTYFQNEAQLEKSRLLSDRFSAERPKGSFSTLEIQRTEQGDSAMYLCASSPSGQGIVAFFGQGTRLTVV.